The rows below give T cell receptor beta chains drawn from one sample of a study of patients and donors after allogeneic stem cell transplantation. TCRdb called the RT-PCR reads again in MiXCR, with one record for every CDR3 protein. The sample has 920,000 or so distinct CDR3 sequences; roughly 18% are singletons. Sequencing was done on a sample of blood, either unsorted or a sorted T cell fraction (not recorded which). The receptors stem from a human donor who was either an allogeneic HSCT recipient or a stem cell or donor lymphocyte infusion donor (not recorded which). It is not recorded whose cells these are; they may come from a transplant donor. The CDR3 runs from the conserved cysteine through the conserved F or W. A D gene is named only where the DNA matches it firmly. Not all rows give a size; the values are once, few, many and, for expanded clones, a class.

V gene,J gene,clone size,D gene,CDR3 DNA,CDR3 protein
TRBV7-9,TRBJ2-7,NA,TRBD2,TGTGCCAGCAGCCCCCAGGTAGCGGGAGGGAACTACGAGCAGTACTTC,CASSPQVAGGNYEQYF
TRBV29-1,TRBJ1-6,few,NA,TGCAGCGTTGCTTCAGGGTCGGGCTCACCCCTCCACTTT,CSVASGSGSPLHF
TRBV2,TRBJ2-5,NA,NA,TGTGCCAAGCATGGGAAGACCCAGTACTTC,CAKHGKTQYF
TRBV20-1,TRBJ1-1,few,NA,TGCAGTGATCTTGTGAGGGTAGGACGGAACACTGAAGCTTTCTTT,CSDLVRVGRNTEAFF
TRBV9,TRBJ2-5,few,TRBD2,TGTGCCAGCAGCGTAGGTAGCGGGAGTGGAGAGACCCAGTACTTC,CASSVGSGSGETQYF
TRBV5-1,TRBJ2-6,NA,TRBD2,TGCGCCAGCAGCGCTGGACTAGCGGGGGGCTCTGGGGCCAACGTCCTGACTTTC,CASSAGLAGGSGANVLTF
TRBV7-8,TRBJ2-1,many,TRBD1,TGTGCCAGCAGCTGGGACAGGGGGTCCTACAATGAGCAGTTCTTC,CASSWDRGSYNEQFF
TRBV12-3/TRBV12-4,TRBJ2-7,many,NA,TGTGCCAGCAGTCCCAGGGACCTTGGGGCTGGGTACGAGCAGTACTTC,CASSPRDLGAGYEQYF
TRBV7-9,TRBJ1-2,NA,NA,TGTGCCAGCAGCGTCCTTGGGTGGGGCTACACCTTC,CASSVLGWGYTF
TRBV7-9,TRBJ1-2,few,NA,TGTGCCAGCGGGGATGGGGTGGTTGGCTACACCTTC,CASGDGVVGYTF
TRBV15,TRBJ2-3,NA,NA,TGTGCCACCAGCAGAGGTGACCCCACAGATACGCAGTATTTT,CATSRGDPTDTQYF
TRBV5-1,TRBJ1-1,once,NA,TGCGCCAGCAGCTTGGACACAGGGCGAAAGAACACTGAAGTTTTCTTT,CASSLDTGRKNTEVFF
TRBV7-7,TRBJ2-5,NA,NA,TGTGCCAGCAGGCAGAATGCGGGGCCCCAAGAGACCCAGTACTTC,CASRQNAGPQETQYF
TRBV24-1,TRBJ2-5,few,NA,TGTGCCACCAGTGGTGGGGGCGAGGCTCCTCAAGAGACCCAGTACTTC,CATSGGGEAPQETQYF